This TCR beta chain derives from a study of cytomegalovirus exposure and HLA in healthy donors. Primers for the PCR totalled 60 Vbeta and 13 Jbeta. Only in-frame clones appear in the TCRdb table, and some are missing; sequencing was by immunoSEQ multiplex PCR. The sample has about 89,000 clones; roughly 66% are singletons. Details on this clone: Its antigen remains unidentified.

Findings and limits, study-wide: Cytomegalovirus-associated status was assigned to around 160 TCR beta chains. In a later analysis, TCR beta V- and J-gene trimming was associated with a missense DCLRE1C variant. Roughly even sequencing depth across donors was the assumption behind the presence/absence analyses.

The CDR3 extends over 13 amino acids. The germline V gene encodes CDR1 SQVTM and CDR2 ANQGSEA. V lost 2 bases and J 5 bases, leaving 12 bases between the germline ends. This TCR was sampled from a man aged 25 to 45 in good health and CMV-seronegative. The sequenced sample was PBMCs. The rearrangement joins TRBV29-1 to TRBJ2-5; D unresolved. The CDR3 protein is CSVERSQTETQYF. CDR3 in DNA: TGCAGCGTTGAACGGAGTCAGACGGAGACCCAGTACTTC.